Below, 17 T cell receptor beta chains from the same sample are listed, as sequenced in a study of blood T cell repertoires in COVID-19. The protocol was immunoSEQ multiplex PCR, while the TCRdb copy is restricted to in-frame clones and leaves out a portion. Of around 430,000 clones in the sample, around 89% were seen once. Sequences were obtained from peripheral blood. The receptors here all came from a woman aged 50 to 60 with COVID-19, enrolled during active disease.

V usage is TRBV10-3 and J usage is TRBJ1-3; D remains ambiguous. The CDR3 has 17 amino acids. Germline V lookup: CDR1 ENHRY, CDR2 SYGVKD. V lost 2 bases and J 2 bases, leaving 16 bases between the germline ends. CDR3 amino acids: CAISERLSTGAGNTIYF. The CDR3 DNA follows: TGTGCCATCAGTGAGCGGTTAAGTACCGGGGCTGGAAACACCATATATTTT.

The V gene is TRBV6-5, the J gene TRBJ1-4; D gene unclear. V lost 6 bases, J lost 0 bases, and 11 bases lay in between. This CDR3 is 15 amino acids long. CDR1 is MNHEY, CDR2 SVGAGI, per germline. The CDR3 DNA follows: TGTGCCAGCAGGTCAACCGGTTCAACTAATGAAAAACTGTTTTTT. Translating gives CASRSTGSTNEKLFF.

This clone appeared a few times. This chain's CDR3 is CASSYVRGPEGTIYF. The DNA for the CDR3 is TGTGCCAGCAGTTACGTAAGGGGCCCGGAAGGCACCATATATTTT. The chain has TRBV6-5 and TRBJ1-3, with D perhaps TRBD1 (5 bases). The CDR3 totals 15 residues. Trimming shortened V by 2 bases and J by 9 bases, and 17 bases separated the two germline ends. Germline V gene sequence: CDR1 MNHEY, CDR2 SVGAGI.

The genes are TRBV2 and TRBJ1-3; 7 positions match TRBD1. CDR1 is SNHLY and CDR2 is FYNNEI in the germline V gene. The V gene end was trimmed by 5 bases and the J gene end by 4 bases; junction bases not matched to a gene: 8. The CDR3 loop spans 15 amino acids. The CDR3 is CASSMLTGSGNTIYF. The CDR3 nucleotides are TGTGCCAGCAGTATGTTGACAGGGTCAGGAAACACCATATATTTT.

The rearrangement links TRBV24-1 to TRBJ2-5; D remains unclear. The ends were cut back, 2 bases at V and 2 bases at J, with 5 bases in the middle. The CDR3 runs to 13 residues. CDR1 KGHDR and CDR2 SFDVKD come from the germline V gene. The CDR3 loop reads CATSDSLQETQYF. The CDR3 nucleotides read TGTGCCACCAGTGATTCCCTACAAGAGACCCAGTACTTC.

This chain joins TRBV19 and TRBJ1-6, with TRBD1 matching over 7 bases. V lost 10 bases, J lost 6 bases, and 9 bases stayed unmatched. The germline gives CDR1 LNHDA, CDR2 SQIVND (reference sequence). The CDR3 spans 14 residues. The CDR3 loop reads CATKARDSNSPLHF. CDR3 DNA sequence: TGTGCCACCAAAGCCCGGGACAGTAATTCACCCCTCCACTTT.

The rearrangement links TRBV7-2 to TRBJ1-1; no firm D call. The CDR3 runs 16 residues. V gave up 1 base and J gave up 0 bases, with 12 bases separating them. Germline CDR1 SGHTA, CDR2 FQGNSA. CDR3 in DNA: TGTGCCAGCAGCTTAGGCCCCGGGCGGGTGAACACTGAAGCTTTCTTT. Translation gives CASSLGPGRVNTEAFF. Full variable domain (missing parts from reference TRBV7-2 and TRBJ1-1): GAGVSQSPSNKVTEKGKDVELRCDPISGHTALYWYRQSLGQGLEFLIYFQGNSAPDKSGLPSDRFSAERTGGSVSTLTIQRTQQEDSAVYLCASSLGPGRVNTEAFFGQGTRLTVV.

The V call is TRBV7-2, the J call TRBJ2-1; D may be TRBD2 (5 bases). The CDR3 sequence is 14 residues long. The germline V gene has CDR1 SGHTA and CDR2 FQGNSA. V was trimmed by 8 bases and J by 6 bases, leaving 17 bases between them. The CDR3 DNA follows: TGTGCCAGCTCACGCCCCCGGGGTCGCAATGAGCAGTTCTTC. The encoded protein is CASSRPRGRNEQFF.

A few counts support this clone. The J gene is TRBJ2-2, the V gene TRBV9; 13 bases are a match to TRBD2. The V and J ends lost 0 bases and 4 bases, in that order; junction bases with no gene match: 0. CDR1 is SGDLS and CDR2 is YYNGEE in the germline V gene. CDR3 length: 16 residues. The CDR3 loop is CASSVGTSGGTGELFF. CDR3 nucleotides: TGTGCCAGCAGCGTAGGGACTAGCGGGGGCACCGGGGAGCTGTTTTTT.

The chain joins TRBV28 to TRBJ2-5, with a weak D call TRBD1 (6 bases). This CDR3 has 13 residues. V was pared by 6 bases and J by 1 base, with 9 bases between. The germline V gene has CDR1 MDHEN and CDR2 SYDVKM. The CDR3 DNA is TGTGCCAGCAGCCCGACAGGCCAAGAGACCCAGTACTTC. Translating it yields CASSPTGQETQYF.

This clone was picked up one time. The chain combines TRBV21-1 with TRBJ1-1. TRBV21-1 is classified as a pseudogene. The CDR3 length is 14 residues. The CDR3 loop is CASSRYGLPGVGFF. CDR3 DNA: TGTGCCAGCAGCCGTTACGGCCTCCCCGGGGTTGGTTTCTTT.

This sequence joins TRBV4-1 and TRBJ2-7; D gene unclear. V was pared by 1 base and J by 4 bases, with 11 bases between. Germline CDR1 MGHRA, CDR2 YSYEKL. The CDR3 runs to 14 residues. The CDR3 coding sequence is TGCGCCAGCAGCCAAGGGCCTGCGGCGTACGAGCAGTACTTC. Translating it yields CASSQGPAAYEQYF.

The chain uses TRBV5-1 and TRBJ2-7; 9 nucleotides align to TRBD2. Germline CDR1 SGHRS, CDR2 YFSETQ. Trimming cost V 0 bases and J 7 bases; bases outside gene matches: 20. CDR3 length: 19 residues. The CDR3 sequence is CASSLDPEGGAGGQAEQYF. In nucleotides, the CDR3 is TGCGCCAGCAGCTTGGATCCGGAGGGAGGAGCGGGGGGCCAAGCTGAGCAGTACTTC.

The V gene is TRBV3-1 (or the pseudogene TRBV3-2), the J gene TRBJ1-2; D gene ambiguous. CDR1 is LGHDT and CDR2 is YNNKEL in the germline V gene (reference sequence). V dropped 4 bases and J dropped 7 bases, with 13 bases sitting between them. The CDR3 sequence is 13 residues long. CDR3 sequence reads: CASSPHYPSGYTF. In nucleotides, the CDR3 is TGTGCCAGCAGCCCTCATTATCCGAGTGGCTACACCTTC.

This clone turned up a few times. The CDR3: CASSQSSGNTIYF. DNA of the CDR3: TGCGCCAGCAGCCAGTCCTCTGGAAACACCATATATTTT. The J gene is TRBJ1-3, the V gene TRBV10-1, with unresolved D. Germline V gives CDR1 WNHNN, CDR2 SYGVQD (reference sequence). CDR3 length: 13 residues. Trimming stripped 6 bases from V and 0 bases from J, with 6 bases between.

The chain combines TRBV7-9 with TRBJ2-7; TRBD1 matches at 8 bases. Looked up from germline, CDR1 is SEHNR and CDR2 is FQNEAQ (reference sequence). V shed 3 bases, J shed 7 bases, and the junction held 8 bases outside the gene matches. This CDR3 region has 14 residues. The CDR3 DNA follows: TGTGCCAGCAGCTTTCCTGGACAGGGACGGGAGCAGTACTTC. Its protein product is CASSFPGQGREQYF.

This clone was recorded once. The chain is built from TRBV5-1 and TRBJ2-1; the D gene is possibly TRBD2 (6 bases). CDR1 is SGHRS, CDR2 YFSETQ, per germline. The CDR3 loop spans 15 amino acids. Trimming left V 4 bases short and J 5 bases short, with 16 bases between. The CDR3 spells CASSLRERVDNEQFF. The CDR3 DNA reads TGCGCCAGCAGCCTTCGGGAGCGGGTGGACAATGAGCAGTTCTTC. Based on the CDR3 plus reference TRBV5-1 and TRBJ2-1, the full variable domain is KAGVTQTPRYLIKTRGQQVTLSCSPISGHRSVSWYQQTPGQGLQFLFEYFSETQRNKGNFPGRFSGRQFSNSRSEMNVSTLELGDSALYLCASSLRERVDNEQFFGPGTRLTVL.